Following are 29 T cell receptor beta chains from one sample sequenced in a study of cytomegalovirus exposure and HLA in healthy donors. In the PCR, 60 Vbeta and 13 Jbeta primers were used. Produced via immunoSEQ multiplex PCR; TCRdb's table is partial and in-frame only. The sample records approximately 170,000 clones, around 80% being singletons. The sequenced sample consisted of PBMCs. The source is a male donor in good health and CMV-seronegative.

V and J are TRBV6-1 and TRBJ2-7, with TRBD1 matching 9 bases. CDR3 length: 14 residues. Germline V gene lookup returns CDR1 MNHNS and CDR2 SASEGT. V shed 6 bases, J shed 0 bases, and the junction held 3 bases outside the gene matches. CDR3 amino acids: CASRGQGSSYEQYF. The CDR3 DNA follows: TGTGCCAGCAGGGGACAGGGCTCCTCCTACGAGCAGTACTTC.

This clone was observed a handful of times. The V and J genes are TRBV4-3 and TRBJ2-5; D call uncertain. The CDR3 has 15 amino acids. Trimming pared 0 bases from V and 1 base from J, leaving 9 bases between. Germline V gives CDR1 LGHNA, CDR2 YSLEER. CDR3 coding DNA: TGCGCCAGCAGCCAAGATAGGAGCTTCCAAGAGACCCAGTACTTC. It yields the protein CASSQDRSFQETQYF.

Here the CDR3 DNA reads TGTGCCAGCAGCCCCCGACAGGGGGCGGGTGAGCAGTACTTC. Amino acids: CASSPRQGAGEQYF. The genes are TRBV7-2 and TRBJ2-7, with TRBD1 matching 10 bases. J lost 7 bases, V lost 5 bases, and 8 bases had no gene match. Germline V lookup: CDR1 SGHTA, CDR2 FQGNSA. The CDR3 totals 14 residues.

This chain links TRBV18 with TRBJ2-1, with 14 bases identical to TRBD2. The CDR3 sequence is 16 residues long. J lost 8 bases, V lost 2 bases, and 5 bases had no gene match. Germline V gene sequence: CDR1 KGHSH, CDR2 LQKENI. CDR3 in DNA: TGTGCCAGCTCACCAGGGACTAGCGGGAGTATGTATGAGCAGTTCTTC. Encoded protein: CASSPGTSGSMYEQFF.

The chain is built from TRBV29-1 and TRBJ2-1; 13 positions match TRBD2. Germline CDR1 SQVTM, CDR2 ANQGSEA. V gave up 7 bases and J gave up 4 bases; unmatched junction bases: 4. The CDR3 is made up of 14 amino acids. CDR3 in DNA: TGCAGCGCAGGACTAGCGGGAGCTTACAATGAGCAGTTCTTC. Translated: CSAGLAGAYNEQFF.

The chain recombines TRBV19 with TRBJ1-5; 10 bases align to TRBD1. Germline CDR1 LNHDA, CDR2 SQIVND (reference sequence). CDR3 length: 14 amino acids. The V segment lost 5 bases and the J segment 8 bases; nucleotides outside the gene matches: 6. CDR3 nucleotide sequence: TGTGCCAGTAGTCAGGGACAGGGGATAGAGCCCCAGCATTTT. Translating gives CASSQGQGIEPQHF.

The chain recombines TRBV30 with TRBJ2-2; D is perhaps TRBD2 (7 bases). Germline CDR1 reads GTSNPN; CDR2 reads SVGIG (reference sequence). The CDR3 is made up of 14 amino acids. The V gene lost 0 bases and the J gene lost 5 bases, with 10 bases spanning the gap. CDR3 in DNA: TGTGCCTGGAGTGTGGGAGGGGGGACCGGGGAGCTGTTTTTT. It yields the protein CAWSVGGGTGELFF.

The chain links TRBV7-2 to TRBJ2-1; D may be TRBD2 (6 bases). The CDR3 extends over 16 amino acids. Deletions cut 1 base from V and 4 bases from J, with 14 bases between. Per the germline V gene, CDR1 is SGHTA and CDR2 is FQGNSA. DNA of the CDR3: TGTGCCAGCAGCTTAGGGCGGCTAGCGCAGTACAATGAGCAGTTCTTC. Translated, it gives CASSLGRLAQYNEQFF.

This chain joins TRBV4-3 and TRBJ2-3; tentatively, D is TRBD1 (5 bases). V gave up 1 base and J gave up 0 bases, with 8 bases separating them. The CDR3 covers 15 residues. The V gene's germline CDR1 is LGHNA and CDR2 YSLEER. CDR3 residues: CASSQGQRSTDTQYF. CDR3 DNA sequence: TGCGCCAGCAGCCAAGGACAGAGAAGCACAGATACGCAGTATTTT.

The CDR3 DNA sequence: TGTGCCAGCCGACGCCAGGGCGAGCAGTACTTC. It translates to CASRRQGEQYF. This rearrangement joins TRBV6-5 to TRBJ2-7; D may be TRBD1 (5 bases). V was clipped by 8 bases and J by 6 bases, with 11 bases between them. Germline V gene lookup returns CDR1 MNHEY and CDR2 SVGAGI. The CDR3 contains 11 residues.

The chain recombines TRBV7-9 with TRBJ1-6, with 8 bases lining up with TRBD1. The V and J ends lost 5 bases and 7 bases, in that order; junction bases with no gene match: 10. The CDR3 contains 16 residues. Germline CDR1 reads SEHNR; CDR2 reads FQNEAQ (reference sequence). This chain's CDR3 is CASSPTLTGANSPLHF. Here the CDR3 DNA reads TGTGCCAGCAGCCCTACATTGACAGGGGCGAATTCACCCCTCCACTTT. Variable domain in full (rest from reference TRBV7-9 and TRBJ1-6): DTGVSQNPRHKITKRGQNVTFRCDPISEHNRLYWYRQTLGQGPEFLTYFQNEAQLEKSRLLSDRFSAERPKGSFSTLEIQRTEQGDSAMYLCASSPTLTGANSPLHFGNGTRLTVT.

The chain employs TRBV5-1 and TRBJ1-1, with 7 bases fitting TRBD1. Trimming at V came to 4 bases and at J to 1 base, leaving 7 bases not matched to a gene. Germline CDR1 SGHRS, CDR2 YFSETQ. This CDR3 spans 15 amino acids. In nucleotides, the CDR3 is TGCGCCAGCAGCATTGACGGGACAGCGAACACTGAAGCTTTCTTT. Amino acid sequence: CASSIDGTANTEAFF. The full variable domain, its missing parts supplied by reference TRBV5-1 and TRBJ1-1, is KAGVTQTPRYLIKTRGQQVTLSCSPISGHRSVSWYQQTPGQGLQFLFEYFSETQRNKGNFPGRFSGRQFSNSRSEMNVSTLELGDSALYLCASSIDGTANTEAFFGQGTRLTVV.

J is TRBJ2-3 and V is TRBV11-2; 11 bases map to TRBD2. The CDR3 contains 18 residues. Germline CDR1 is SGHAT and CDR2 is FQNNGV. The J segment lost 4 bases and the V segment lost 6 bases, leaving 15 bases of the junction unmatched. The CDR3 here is CASSLTSGTSLGPDTQYF. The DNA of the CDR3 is TGTGCCAGCAGTTTGACTAGCGGGACGTCCCTTGGCCCAGATACGCAGTATTTT.

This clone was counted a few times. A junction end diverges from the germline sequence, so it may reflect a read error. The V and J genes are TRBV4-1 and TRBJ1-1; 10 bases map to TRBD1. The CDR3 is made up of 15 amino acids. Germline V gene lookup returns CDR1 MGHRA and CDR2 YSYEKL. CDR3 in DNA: TGCGCCAGCAGCCAAGATCAGGACAGGGGGGTACGGTCGGACTTT. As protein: CASSQDQDRGVRSDF.

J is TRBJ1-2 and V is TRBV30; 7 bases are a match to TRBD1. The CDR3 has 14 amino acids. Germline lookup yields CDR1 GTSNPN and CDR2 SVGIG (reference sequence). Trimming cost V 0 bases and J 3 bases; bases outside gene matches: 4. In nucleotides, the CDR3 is TGTGCCTGGAGTGTACTCAGGGGGTACTATGGCTACACCTTC. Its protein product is CAWSVLRGYYGYTF.

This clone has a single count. The CDR3 region has the DNA TGTGCCAGCAGTCCTACGGAGTTGCGGGGGGGATACAATGAGCAGTTCTTC. This sequence encodes CASSPTELRGGYNEQFF. The rearrangement joins TRBV7-9 to TRBJ2-1, with TRBD2 matching 9 bases. CDR3 size: 17 residues. V dropped 6 bases and J dropped 4; count of bases not matched to a gene: 13. Germline V gene lookup returns CDR1 SEHNR and CDR2 FQNEAQ (reference sequence).

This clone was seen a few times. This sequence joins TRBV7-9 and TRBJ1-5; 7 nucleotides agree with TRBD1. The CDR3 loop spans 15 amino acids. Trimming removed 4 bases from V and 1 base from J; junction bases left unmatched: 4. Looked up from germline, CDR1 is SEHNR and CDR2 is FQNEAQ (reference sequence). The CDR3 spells CASSSDRASNQPQHF. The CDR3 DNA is TGTGCCAGCAGCTCCGACAGGGCAAGCAATCAGCCCCAGCATTTT.

The CDR3 loop reads CASSVDAGVSYEQYF. The CDR3 region has the DNA TGTGCCAGCAGCGTAGATGCGGGGGTCTCCTACGAGCAGTACTTC. This rearrangement joins TRBV9 to TRBJ2-7; 7 bases fit TRBD2. This CDR3 comprises 15 residues. Germline V gives CDR1 SGDLS, CDR2 YYNGEE. With V trimmed by 0 bases and J by 0 bases, 3 bases remained unmatched. Based on the CDR3 plus reference TRBV9 and TRBJ2-7, the full variable domain is DSGVTQTPKHLITATGQRVTLRCSPRSGDLSVYWYQQSLDQGLQFLIQYYNGEERAKGNILERFSAQQFPDLHSELNLSSLELGDSALYFCASSVDAGVSYEQYFGPGTRLTVT.

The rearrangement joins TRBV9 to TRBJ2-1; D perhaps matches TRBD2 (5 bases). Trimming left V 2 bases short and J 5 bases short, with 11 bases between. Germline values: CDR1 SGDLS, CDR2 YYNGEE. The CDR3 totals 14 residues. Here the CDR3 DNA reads TGTGCCAGCAGCGTCGGGAACCCTCACAATGAGCAGTTCTTC. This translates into CASSVGNPHNEQFF.

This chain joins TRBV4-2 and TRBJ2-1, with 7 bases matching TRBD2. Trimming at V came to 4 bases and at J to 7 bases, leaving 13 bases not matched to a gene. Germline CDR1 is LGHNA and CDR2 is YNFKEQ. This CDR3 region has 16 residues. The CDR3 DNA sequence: TGTGCCAGCAGCCCTCCAGGGCGGGAGTCTGGGAATGAGCAGTTCTTC. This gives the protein CASSPPGRESGNEQFF.

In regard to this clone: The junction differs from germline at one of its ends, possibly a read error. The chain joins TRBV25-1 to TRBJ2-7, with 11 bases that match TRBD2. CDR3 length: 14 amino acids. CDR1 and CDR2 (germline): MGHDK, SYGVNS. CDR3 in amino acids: CANSYGTSGYEQYF. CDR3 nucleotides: TGTGCCAACAGTTACGGGACTAGCGGTTACGAGCAGTACTTC.

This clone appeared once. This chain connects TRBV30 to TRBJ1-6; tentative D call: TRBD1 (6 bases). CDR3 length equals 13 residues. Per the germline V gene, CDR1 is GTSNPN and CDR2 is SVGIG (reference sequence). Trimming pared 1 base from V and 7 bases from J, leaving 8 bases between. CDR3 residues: CAWSGGQNSPLHF. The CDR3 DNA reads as TGTGCCTGGAGTGGGGGGCAGAATTCACCCCTCCACTTT.

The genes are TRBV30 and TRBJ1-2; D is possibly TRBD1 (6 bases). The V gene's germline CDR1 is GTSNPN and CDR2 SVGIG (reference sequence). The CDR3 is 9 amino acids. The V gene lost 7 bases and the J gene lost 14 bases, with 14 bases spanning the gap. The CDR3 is CALGGVHTF. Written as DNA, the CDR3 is TGTGCCTTAGGGGGGGTCCATACCTTC.

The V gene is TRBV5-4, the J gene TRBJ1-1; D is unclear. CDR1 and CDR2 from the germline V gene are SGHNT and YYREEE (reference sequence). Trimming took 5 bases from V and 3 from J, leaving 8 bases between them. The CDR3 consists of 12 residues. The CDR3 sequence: CASRGQDTEAFF. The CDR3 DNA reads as TGTGCCAGCAGGGGTCAGGACACTGAAGCTTTCTTT.

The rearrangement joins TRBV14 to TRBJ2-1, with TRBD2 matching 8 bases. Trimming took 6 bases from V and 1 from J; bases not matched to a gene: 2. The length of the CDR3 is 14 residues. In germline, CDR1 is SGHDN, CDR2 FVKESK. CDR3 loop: CASRERGSYNEQFF. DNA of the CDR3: TGTGCCAGCAGGGAGCGGGGGTCCTACAATGAGCAGTTCTTC.

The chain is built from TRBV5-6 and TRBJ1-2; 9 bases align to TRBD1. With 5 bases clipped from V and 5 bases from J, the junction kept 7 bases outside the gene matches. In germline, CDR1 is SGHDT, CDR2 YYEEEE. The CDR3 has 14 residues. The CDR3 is CASRGTGSIYGYTF. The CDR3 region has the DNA TGTGCCAGCAGGGGGACAGGGAGTATTTATGGCTACACCTTC.

The CDR3 nucleotides are TGTGCCAGCAATCCCAGACAGATCCAAGGGACTAGCGGGGGACCGTACCATGAGCAGTTCTTC. Amino acids: CASNPRQIQGTSGGPYHEQFF. This sequence joins TRBV27 and TRBJ2-1; TRBD2 matches at 14 bases. With 7 bases clipped from V and 8 bases from J, the junction kept 25 bases outside the gene matches. Germline V gene lookup returns CDR1 MNHEY and CDR2 SMNVEV (reference sequence). The CDR3 has 21 residues.

CDR3 sequence (DNA): TGTGCCAGCAGCGAATCCAGGGGGCAGGTCTACGAGCAGTACTTC. Translated: CASSESRGQVYEQYF. This sequence joins TRBV28 and TRBJ2-7; 8 nucleotides match TRBD1. V was clipped by 6 bases and J by 3 bases; unmatched bases: 10. Germline loops: CDR1 MDHEN, CDR2 SYDVKM. The CDR3 extends over 15 amino acids.

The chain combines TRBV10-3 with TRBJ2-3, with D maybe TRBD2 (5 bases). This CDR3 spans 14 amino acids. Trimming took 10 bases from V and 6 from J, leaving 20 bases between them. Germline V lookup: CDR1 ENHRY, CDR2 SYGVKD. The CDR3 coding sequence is TGTGCCACCCTTAAGGGAGTAGCTGGCGATACGCAGTATTTT. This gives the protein CATLKGVAGDTQYF.